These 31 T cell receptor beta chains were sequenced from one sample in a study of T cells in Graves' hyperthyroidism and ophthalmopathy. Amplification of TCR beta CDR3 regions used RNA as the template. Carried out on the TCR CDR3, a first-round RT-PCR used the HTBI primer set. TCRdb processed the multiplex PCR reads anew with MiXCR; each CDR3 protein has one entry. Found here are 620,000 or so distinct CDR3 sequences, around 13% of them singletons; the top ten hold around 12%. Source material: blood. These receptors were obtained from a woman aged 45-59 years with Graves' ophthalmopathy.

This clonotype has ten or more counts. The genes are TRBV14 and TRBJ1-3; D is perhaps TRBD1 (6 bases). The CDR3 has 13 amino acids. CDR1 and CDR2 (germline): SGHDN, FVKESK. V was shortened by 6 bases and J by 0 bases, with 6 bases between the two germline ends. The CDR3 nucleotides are TGTGCCAGCAGGGACAGCTCTGGAAACACCATATATTTT. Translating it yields CASRDSSGNTIYF.

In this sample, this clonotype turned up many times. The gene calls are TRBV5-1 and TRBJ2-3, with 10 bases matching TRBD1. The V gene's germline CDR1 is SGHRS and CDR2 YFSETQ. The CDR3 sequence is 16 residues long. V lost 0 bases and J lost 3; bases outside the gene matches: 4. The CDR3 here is CASSLGDRGLTDTQYF. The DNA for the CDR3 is TGCGCCAGCAGCTTGGGAGACAGGGGGCTGACAGATACGCAGTATTTT.

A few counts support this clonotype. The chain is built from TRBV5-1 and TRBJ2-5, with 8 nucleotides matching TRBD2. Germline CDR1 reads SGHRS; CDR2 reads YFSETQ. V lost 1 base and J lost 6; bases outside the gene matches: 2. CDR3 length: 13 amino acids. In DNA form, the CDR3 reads TGCGCCAGCAGCTTGAGCGGGAGCCAGACCCAGTACTTC. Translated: CASSLSGSQTQYF.

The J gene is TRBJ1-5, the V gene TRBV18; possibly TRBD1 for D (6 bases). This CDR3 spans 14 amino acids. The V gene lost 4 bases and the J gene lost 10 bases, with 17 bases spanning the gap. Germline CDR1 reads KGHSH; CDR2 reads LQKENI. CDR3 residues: CASSRQDRDAPQHF. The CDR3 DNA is TGTGCCAGCTCACGACAGGATAGGGACGCACCCCAGCATTTT.

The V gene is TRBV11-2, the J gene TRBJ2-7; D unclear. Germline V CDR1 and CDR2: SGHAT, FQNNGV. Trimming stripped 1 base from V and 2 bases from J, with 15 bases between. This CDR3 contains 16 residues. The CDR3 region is CASSLVSALPPYEQYF. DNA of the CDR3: TGTGCCAGCAGCTTAGTTTCTGCCCTACCCCCCTACGAGCAGTACTTC.

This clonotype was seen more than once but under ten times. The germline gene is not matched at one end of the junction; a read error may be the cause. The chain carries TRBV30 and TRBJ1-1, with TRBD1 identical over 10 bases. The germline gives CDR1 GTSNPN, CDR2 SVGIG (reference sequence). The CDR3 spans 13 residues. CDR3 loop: CAGDRGLNTEALF. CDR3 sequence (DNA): TGTGCCGGGGACAGGGGACTAAACACTGAAGCTCTCTTT.

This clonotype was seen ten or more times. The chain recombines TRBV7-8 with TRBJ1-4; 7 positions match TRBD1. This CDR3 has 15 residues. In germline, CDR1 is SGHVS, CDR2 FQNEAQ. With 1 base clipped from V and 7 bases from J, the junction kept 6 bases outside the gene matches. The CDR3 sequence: CASSLDVRGAEKLFF. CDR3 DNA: TGTGCCAGCAGCTTAGATGTCAGGGGGGCTGAAAAACTGTTTTTT.

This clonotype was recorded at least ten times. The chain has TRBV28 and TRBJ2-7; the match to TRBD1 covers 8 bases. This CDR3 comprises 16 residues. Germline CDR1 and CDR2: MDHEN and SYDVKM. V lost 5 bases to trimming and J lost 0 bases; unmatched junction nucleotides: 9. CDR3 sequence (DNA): TGTGCCAGCAGTCCCATCCAGGGGGCTAGCTCCTACGAGCAGTACTTC. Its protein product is CASSPIQGASSYEQYF. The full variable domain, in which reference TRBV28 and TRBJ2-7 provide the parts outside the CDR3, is DVKVTQSSRYLVKRTGEKVFLECVQDMDHENMFWYRQDPGLGLRLIYFSYDVKMKEKGDIPEGYSVSREKKERFSLILESASTNQTSMYLCASSPIQGASSYEQYFGPGTRLTVT.

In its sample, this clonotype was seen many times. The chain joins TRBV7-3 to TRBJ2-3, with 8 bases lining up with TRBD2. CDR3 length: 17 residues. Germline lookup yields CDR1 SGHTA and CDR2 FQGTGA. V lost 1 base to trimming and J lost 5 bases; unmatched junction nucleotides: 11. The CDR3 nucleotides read TGTGCCAGCAGCTTAAACCCAGCGGGAGTTTCTCTAGATACGCAGTATTTT. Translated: CASSLNPAGVSLDTQYF.

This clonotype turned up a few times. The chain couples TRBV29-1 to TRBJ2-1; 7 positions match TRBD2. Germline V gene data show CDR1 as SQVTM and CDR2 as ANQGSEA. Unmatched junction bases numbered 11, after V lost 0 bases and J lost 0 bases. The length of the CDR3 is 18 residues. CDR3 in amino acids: CSVEDTDPGLSSYNEQFF. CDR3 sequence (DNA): TGCAGCGTTGAAGATACAGACCCGGGACTAAGCTCCTACAATGAGCAGTTCTTC.

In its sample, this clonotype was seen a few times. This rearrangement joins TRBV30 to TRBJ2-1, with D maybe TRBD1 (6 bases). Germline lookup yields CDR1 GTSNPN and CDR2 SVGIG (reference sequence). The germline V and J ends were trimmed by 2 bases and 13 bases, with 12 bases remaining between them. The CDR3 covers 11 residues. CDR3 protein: CAWSQGRPQFF. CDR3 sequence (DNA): TGTGCCTGGAGTCAGGGGAGACCACAGTTCTTC.

Written as DNA, the CDR3 is TGTGCCAGCAGTCGGTCGGGACCCAATGAGCAGTTCTTC. Protein product: CASSRSGPNEQFF. V and J are TRBV12-3 or TRBV12-4 and TRBJ2-1, with D possibly being TRBD1 or TRBD2 (5 bases each). V gave up 5 bases and J gave up 6 bases, with 11 bases separating them. The CDR3 covers 13 residues.

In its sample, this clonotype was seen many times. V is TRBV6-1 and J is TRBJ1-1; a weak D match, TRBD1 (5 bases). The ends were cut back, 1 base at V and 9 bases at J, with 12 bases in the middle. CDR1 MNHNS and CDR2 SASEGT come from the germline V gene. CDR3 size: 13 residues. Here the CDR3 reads CASSEGGPIKAFF. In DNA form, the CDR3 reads TGTGCCAGCAGTGAAGGGGGACCGATAAAAGCTTTCTTT.

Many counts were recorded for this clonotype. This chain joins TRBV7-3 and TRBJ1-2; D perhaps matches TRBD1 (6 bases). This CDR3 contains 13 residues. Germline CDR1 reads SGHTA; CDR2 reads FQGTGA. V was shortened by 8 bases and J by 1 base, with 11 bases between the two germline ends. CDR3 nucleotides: TGTGCCAGCTCACCGGACAGTAACTATGGCTACACCTTC. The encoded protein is CASSPDSNYGYTF.

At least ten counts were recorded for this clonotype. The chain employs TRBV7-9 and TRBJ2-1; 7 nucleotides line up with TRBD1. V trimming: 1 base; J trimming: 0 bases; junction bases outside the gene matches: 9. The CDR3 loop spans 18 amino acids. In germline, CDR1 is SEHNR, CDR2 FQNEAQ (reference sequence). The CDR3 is CASSLGQGRKSSYNEQFF. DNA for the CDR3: TGTGCCAGCAGCTTAGGACAGGGAAGAAAGAGCTCCTACAATGAGCAGTTCTTC.

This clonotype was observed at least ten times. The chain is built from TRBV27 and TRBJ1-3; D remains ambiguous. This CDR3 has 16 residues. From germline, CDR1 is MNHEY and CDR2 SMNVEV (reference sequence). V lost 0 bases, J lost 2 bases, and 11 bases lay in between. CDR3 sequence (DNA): TGTGCCAGCAGTTTATCCAACCCTGGGGCTGGAAACACCATATATTTT. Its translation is CASSLSNPGAGNTIYF.

The CDR3 DNA reads TGTGCCAGCAGCTCCCCGCTCAGGTGGATGAACACTGAAGCTTTCTTT. Amino acids: CASSSPLRWMNTEAFF. V and J are TRBV7-9 and TRBJ1-1; D not resolved. Trimming left V 4 bases short and J 0 bases short, with 15 bases between. The CDR3 totals 16 residues. Germline CDR1 SEHNR, CDR2 FQNEAQ (reference sequence).

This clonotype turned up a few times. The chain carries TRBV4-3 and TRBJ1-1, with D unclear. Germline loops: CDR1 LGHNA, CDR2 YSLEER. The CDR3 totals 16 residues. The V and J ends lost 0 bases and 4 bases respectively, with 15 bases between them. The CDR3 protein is CASSQDQGGSSTEAFF. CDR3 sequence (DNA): TGCGCCAGCAGCCAAGATCAAGGAGGGTCGAGCACTGAAGCTTTCTTT.

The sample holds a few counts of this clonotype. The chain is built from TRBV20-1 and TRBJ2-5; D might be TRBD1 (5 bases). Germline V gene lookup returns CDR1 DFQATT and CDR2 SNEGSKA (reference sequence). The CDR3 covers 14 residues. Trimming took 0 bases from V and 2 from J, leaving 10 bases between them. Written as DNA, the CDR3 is TGCAGTGCTAGAGATCAGGGCTCGCAAGAGACCCAGTACTTC. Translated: CSARDQGSQETQYF.

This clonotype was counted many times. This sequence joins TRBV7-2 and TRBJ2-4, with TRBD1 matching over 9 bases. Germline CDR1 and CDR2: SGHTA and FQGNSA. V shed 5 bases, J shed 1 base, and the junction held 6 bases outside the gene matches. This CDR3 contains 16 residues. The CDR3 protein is CASSDRDRVAKNIQYF. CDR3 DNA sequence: TGTGCCAGCAGCGATCGGGACAGGGTGGCCAAAAACATTCAGTACTTC.

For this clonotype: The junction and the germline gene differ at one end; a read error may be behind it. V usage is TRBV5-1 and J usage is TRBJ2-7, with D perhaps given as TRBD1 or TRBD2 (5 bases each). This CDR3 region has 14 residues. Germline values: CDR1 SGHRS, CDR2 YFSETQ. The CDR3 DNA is TGCGCCAGCAGCTTGACCGGGACGGCCTACGAGCAGCACTTC. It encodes CASSLTGTAYEQHF.

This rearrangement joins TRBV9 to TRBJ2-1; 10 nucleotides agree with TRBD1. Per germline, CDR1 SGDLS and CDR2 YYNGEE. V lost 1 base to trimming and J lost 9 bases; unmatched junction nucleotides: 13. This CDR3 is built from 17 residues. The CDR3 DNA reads TGTGCCAGCAGCGTACCCCCCCGGGACAGGGGTGTTGCTGAGCAGTTCTTC. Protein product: CASSVPPRDRGVAEQFF.

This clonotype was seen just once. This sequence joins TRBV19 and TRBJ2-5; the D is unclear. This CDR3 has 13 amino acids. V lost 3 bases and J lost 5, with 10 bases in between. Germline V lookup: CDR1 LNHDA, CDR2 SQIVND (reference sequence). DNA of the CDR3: TGTGCCAGTAGTATCGGCATGAAGGAGACCCAGTACTTC. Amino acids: CASSIGMKETQYF.

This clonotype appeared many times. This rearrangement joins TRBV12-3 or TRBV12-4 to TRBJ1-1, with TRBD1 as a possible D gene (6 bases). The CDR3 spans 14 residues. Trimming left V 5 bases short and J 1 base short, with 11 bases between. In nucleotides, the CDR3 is TGTGCCAGCAGTGCACGAGGGGGGAACACTGAAGCTTTCTTT. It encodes CASSARGGNTEAFF.

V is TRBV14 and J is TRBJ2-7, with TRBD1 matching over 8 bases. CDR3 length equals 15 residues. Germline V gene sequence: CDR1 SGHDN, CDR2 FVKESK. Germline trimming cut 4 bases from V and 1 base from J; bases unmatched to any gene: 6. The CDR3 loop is CASSPGQGPSYEQYF. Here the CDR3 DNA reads TGTGCCAGCAGCCCAGGACAGGGCCCGTCCTACGAGCAGTACTTC.

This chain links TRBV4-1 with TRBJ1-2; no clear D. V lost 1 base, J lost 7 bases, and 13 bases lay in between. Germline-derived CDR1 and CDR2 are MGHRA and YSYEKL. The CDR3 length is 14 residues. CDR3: CASSQGSRSVGYTF. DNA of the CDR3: TGCGCCAGCAGCCAAGGCTCTCGGTCCGTTGGCTACACCTTC.

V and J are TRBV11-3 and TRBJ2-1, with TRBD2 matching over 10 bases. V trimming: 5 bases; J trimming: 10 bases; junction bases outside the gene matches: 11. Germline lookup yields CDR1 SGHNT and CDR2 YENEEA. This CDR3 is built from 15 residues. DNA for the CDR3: TGTGCCAGCAGCGGCCTAGCGGGAGTCACCGGGGAGCAGTTCTTC. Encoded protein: CASSGLAGVTGEQFF. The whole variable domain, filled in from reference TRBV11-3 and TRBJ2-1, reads EAGVVQSPRYKIIEKKQPVAFWCNPISGHNTLYWYLQNLGQGPELLIRYENEEAVDDSQLPKDRFSAERLKGVDSTLKIQPAELGDSAVYLCASSGLAGVTGEQFFGPGTRLTVL.

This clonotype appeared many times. Here the CDR3 DNA reads TGTGCCAGCAGCACGTCCCGGGACGGATATGGCTACACCTTC. Its translation: CASSTSRDGYGYTF. V and J are TRBV11-2 and TRBJ1-2; weak D call: TRBD1 (5 bases). Germline CDR1 reads SGHAT; CDR2 reads FQNNGV. The CDR3 covers 14 residues. Trimming removed 5 bases from V and 5 bases from J, with 15 bases in between.

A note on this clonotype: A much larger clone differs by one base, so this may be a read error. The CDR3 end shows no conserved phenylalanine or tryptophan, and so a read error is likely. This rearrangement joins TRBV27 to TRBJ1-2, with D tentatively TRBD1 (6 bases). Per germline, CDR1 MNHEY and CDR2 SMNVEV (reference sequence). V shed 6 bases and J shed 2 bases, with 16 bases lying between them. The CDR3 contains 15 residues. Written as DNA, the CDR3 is TGTGCCAGCAGCCGTAGGGGACAATCGAACTATGGCTACACCCTC. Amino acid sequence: CASSRRGQSNYGYTL.

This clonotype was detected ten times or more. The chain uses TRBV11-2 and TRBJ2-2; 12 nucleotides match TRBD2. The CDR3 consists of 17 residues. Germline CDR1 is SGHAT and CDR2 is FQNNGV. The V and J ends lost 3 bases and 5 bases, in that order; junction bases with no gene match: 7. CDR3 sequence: CASSLGLAGGPTGELFF. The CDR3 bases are TGTGCCAGCAGCTTGGGTCTAGCGGGAGGGCCAACCGGGGAGCTGTTTTTT. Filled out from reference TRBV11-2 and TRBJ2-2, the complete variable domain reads EAGVAQSPRYKIIEKRQSVAFWCNPISGHATLYWYQQILGQGPKLLIQFQNNGVVDDSQLPKDRFSAERLKGVDSTLKIQPAKLEDSAVYLCASSLGLAGGPTGELFFGEGSRLTVL.

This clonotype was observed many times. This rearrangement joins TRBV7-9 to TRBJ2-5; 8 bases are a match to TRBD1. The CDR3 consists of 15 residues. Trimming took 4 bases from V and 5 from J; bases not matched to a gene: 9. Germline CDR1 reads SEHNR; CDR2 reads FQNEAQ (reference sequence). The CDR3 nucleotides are TGTGCCAGCAGCTCTGGCTTGACAGGGGAGGAGACCCAGTACTTC. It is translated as CASSSGLTGEETQYF.